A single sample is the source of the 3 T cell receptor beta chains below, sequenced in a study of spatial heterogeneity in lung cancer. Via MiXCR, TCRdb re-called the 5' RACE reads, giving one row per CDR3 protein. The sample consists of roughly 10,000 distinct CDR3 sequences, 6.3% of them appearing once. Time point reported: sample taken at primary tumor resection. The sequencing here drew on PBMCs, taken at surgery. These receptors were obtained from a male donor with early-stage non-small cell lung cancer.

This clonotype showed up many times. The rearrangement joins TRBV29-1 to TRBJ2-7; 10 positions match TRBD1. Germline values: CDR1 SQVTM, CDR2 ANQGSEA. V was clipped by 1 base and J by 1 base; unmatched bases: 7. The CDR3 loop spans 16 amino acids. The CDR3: CSVEVGDRGISYEQYF. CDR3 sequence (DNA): TGCAGCGTTGAAGTTGGGGACAGGGGTATTTCCTACGAGCAGTACTTC.

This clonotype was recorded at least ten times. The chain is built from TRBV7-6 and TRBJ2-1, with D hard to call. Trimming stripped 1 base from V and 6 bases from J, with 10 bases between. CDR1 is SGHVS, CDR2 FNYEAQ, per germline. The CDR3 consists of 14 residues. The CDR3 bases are TGTGCCAGCAGCTTAGAAGAGTTGGGCAATGAGCAGTTCTTC. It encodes CASSLEELGNEQFF.

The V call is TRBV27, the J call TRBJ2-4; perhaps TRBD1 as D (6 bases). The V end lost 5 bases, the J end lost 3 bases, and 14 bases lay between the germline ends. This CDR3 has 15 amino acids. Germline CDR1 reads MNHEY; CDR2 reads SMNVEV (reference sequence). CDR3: CASSDRDTYKNIQYF. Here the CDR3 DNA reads TGTGCCAGCAGTGACCGGGACACCTACAAAAACATTCAGTACTTC.